The 19 T cell receptor beta chains below all came from one sample that was sequenced in a study of T cell responses to AZD1222 COVID-19 vaccine. Assay used: immunoSEQ multiplex PCR; TCRdb lists only in-frame clones, some missing. The sample includes over 100,000 clones, roughly nine tenths of them seen just once. Source: peripheral blood, taken on day 0 of AZD1222 vaccination. The receptors derive from an adult in good health.

This chain connects TRBV5-4 to TRBJ1-2; the D gene is possibly TRBD1 (6 bases). CDR3 length equals 14 residues. V was trimmed by 4 bases and J by 1 base, leaving 11 bases between them. Per germline, CDR1 SGHNT and CDR2 YYREEE (reference sequence). For the CDR3, the DNA is TGTGCCAGCAGCCATCAACAGGGTAACTATGGCTACACCTTC. Translating it yields CASSHQQGNYGYTF.

The rearrangement uses TRBV20-1 and TRBJ2-2, with 8 bases aligning to TRBD2. The CDR3 loop spans 15 amino acids. V shed 3 bases, J shed 3 bases, and the junction held 6 bases outside the gene matches. The germline V gene has CDR1 DFQATT and CDR2 SNEGSKA (reference sequence). The CDR3 here is CSASNGRVDTGELFF. As DNA, the CDR3 is TGCAGTGCTAGTAACGGGAGGGTGGACACCGGGGAGCTGTTTTTT.

The chain links TRBV6-5 to TRBJ2-5, with D possibly matching TRBD2 (6 bases). CDR3 length: 12 amino acids. Per the germline V gene, CDR1 is MNHEY and CDR2 is SVGAGI. Trimming shortened V by 4 bases and J by 6 bases, and 9 bases separated the two germline ends. The CDR3 region is CASSSGSKTQYF. The CDR3 DNA sequence: TGTGCCAGCAGTTCCGGGAGTAAGACCCAGTACTTC.

The chain has TRBV2 and TRBJ2-5; 15 bases are a match to TRBD2. In germline, CDR1 is SNHLY, CDR2 FYNNEI. CDR3 length: 17 residues. Trimming cost V 4 bases and J 4 bases; bases outside gene matches: 7. The CDR3 DNA reads TGTGCCAGCAGTGGGACTAGCGGGGGGGCCCACGGAGAGACCCAGTACTTC. The encoded protein is CASSGTSGGAHGETQYF.

The rearrangement uses TRBV4-2 and TRBJ2-1, with 7 positions matching TRBD2. CDR3 length equals 16 residues. CDR1 and CDR2 (germline): LGHNA, YNFKEQ. After removal of 4 bases from V and 6 bases from J, the junction contained 12 bases not matched to a gene. The CDR3 loop reads CASSPLSGGKGNEQFF. The CDR3 DNA reads TGTGCCAGCAGCCCACTTTCCGGGGGGAAGGGCAATGAGCAGTTCTTC.

CDR3 loop: CASSYWLREGETEAFF. The CDR3 nucleotides read TGTGCCAGCAGTTACTGGTTGAGGGAAGGAGAAACTGAAGCTTTCTTT. The chain couples TRBV6-6 to TRBJ1-1; D is uncertain. Trimming left V 1 base short and J 5 bases short, with 17 bases between. The CDR3 covers 16 residues. Germline CDR1 is MNHNY and CDR2 is SVGAGI (reference sequence).

The chain recombines TRBV27 with TRBJ1-4, with TRBD1 as a possible D gene (6 bases). CDR3 length: 16 residues. V dropped 0 bases and J dropped 5 bases, with 13 bases sitting between them. Germline values: CDR1 MNHEY, CDR2 SMNVEV (reference sequence). CDR3 coding DNA: TGTGCCAGCAGTTTATCGCCCGGACAGATAAATGAAAAACTGTTTTTT. This encodes CASSLSPGQINEKLFF.

The J gene is TRBJ2-7, the V gene TRBV7-2; 13 bases line up with TRBD2. The CDR3 length is 16 residues. Germline V gives CDR1 SGHTA, CDR2 FQGNSA. V was clipped by 3 bases and J by 7 bases; unmatched bases: 9. The CDR3 DNA reads TGTGCCAGCAGCTTGGGACTAGCGGGGTTATGGGAAGAGCAGTACTTC. This codes for CASSLGLAGLWEEQYF.

J is TRBJ2-5 and V is TRBV6-1; the match to TRBD2 covers 9 bases. This CDR3 comprises 17 residues. With V trimmed by 2 bases and J by 0 bases, 7 bases remained unmatched. The germline CDR1 and CDR2 sequences are MNHNS and SASEGT. The CDR3 here is CASSELMRGGYQETQYF. The CDR3 coding sequence is TGTGCCAGCAGTGAACTCATGCGGGGGGGGTACCAAGAGACCCAGTACTTC.

This rearrangement joins TRBV19 to TRBJ1-2, with TRBD1 as a possible D gene (5 bases). V lost 4 bases and J 3 bases, leaving 15 bases between the germline ends. Germline lookup yields CDR1 LNHDA and CDR2 SQIVND (reference sequence). This CDR3 comprises 15 residues. As DNA, the CDR3 is TGTGCCAGTAGTAAGGGCGACGGGACCTACTATGGCTACACCTTC. It translates to CASSKGDGTYYGYTF.

A remark on this clone: This same CDR3 is encoded by further DNA sequences in the sample. The J gene is TRBJ1-1, the V gene TRBV18; 10 bases align to TRBD1. Germline CDR1 KGHSH, CDR2 LQKENI. V lost 4 bases to trimming and J lost 5 bases; unmatched junction nucleotides: 4. The CDR3 has 14 residues. The CDR3, as DNA: TGTGCCAGCTCACTGGGACAGGGGAGGACTGAAGCTTTCTTT. This gives the protein CASSLGQGRTEAFF.

V usage is TRBV28 and J usage is TRBJ1-5, with 10 bases matching TRBD1. Looked up from germline, CDR1 is MDHEN and CDR2 is SYDVKM. The J segment lost 1 base and the V segment lost 5 bases, leaving 14 bases of the junction unmatched. The CDR3 totals 19 residues. As DNA, the CDR3 is TGTGCCAGCAGTCTTCTTAGGGACAGGGGATCGGGCAGCAATCAGCCCCAGCATTTT. Its translation: CASSLLRDRGSGSNQPQHF. Variable domain in full (rest from reference TRBV28 and TRBJ1-5): DVKVTQSSRYLVKRTGEKVFLECVQDMDHENMFWYRQDPGLGLRLIYFSYDVKMKEKGDIPEGYSVSREKKERFSLILESASTNQTSMYLCASSLLRDRGSGSNQPQHFGDGTRLSIL.

The J gene is TRBJ2-3, the V gene TRBV6-5; 7 nucleotides match TRBD1. V shed 7 bases and J 4 bases; nucleotides not matched to a gene: 11. Per the germline V gene, CDR1 is MNHEY and CDR2 is SVGAGI. The CDR3 has 15 residues. CDR3 DNA: TGTGCCAGCACTCGCCAGGAAGGGGGCCCAGATACGCAGTATTTT. This sequence encodes CASTRQEGGPDTQYF.

The V call is TRBV27, the J call TRBJ1-6; D is undetermined. The germline gives CDR1 MNHEY, CDR2 SMNVEV (reference sequence). The CDR3 spans 13 residues. The V end lost 5 bases, the J end lost 9 bases, and 11 bases lay between the germline ends. The CDR3 here is CASSLSLGSPLHF. DNA for the CDR3: TGTGCCAGCAGTCTAAGTTTAGGTTCACCCCTCCACTTT.

The rearrangement links TRBV7-2 to TRBJ1-5; no clear D. The CDR3 is made up of 13 amino acids. Per germline, CDR1 SGHTA and CDR2 FQGNSA. V was pared by 0 bases and J by 6 bases, with 6 bases between. The CDR3: CASSLAQSQPQHF. As DNA, the CDR3 is TGTGCCAGCAGCTTAGCGCAAAGTCAGCCCCAGCATTTT.

The chain couples TRBV30 to TRBJ2-7, with 8 bases matching TRBD1. Per the germline V gene, CDR1 is GTSNPN and CDR2 is SVGIG (reference sequence). The CDR3 is 12 amino acids. The V gene end was trimmed by 8 bases and the J gene end by 7 bases; junction bases not matched to a gene: 10. The CDR3 here is CAGWQGAGEQYF. The CDR3 nucleotides are TGTGCCGGATGGCAGGGGGCCGGAGAGCAGTACTTC. The full variable domain, rest sourced from reference TRBV30 and TRBJ2-7, is SQTIHQWPATLVQPVGSPLSLECTVEGTSNPNLYWYRQAAGRGLQLLFYSVGIGQISSEVPQNLSASRPQDRQFILSSKKLLLSDSGFYLCAGWQGAGEQYFGPGTRLTVT.

This clone was picked up a small number of times. The rearrangement uses TRBV13 and TRBJ2-1; D might be TRBD1 (5 bases). The V gene's germline CDR1 is PRHDT and CDR2 FYEKMQ (reference sequence). Trimming pared 5 bases from V and 5 bases from J, leaving 10 bases between. The CDR3 has 13 residues. In DNA form, the CDR3 reads TGTGCCAGCAGCCTGGGGCCGGACAATGAGCAGTTCTTC. Its protein is CASSLGPDNEQFF.

The chain couples TRBV4-1 to TRBJ2-7; D not resolved. V was clipped by 0 bases and J by 2 bases, with 5 bases between them. Germline CDR1 MGHRA, CDR2 YSYEKL. The CDR3 loop spans 13 amino acids. CDR3 sequence (DNA): TGCGCCAGCAGCCAAGATCTGCCCTACGAGCAGTACTTC. This codes for CASSQDLPYEQYF.

V and J are TRBV9 and TRBJ2-5, with 8 bases lining up with TRBD1. The germline V gene encodes CDR1 SGDLS and CDR2 YYNGEE. There are 16 residues in the CDR3. Trimming took 3 bases from V and 0 from J; bases not matched to a gene: 7. CDR3 nucleotides: TGTGCCAGCAGCGCTGGGGACAGGCCGTACCAAGAGACCCAGTACTTC. The encoded protein is CASSAGDRPYQETQYF.